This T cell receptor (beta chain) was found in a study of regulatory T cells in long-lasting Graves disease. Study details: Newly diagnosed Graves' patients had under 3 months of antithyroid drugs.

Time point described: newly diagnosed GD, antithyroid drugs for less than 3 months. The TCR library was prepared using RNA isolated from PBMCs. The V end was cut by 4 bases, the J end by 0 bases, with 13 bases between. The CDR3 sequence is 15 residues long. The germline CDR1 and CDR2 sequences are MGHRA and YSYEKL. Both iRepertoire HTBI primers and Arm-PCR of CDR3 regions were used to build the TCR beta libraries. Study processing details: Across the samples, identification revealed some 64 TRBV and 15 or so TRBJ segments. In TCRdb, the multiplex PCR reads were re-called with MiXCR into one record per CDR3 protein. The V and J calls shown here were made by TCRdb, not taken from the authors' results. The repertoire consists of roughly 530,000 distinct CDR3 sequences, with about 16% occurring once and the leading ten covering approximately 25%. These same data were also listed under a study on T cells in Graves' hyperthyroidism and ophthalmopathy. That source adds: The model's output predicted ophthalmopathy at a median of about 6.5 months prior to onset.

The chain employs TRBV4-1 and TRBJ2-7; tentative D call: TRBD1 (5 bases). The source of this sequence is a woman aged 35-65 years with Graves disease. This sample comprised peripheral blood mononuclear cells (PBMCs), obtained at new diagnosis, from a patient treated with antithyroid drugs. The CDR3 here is CASSRLKDTSYEQYF. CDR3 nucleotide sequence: TGCGCCAGCAGCCGCCTTAAGGACACCTCCTACGAGCAGTACTTC.